The T cell receptor beta chain described here comes from a study of blood T cells in healthy people across ages. This clonotype showed up just a few times. The study isolated at least 6.5 million PBMCs from each sample. The second PCR ran about 6 to 11 cycles with a sample-barcoded 5' primer and J-beta primers. MiXCR, run by TCRdb on the 5' RACE reads, gives a single entry per CDR3 protein. This table has approximately 1.5 million distinct CDR3 sequences, around 40% appearing once. The CDR3 runs to 15 residues. Germline V gene lookup returns CDR1 SGHAT and CDR2 FQNNGV. V lost 1 base, J lost 10 bases, and 17 bases lay in between.

Input material: blood. The sequence was obtained from a woman aged 18-29 years in good health. The chain couples TRBV11-2 to TRBJ2-1; D not resolved. In DNA form, the CDR3 reads TGTGCCAGCAGCTTAGGGGCGACCCTCCGGATGGAGCAGTTCTTC. Translating it yields CASSLGATLRMEQFF. The full variable domain, with the rest looked up from reference TRBV11-2 and TRBJ2-1, is EAGVAQSPRYKIIEKRQSVAFWCNPISGHATLYWYQQILGQGPKLLIQFQNNGVVDDSQLPKDRFSAERLKGVDSTLKIQPAKLEDSAVYLCASSLGATLRMEQFFGPGTRLTVL.